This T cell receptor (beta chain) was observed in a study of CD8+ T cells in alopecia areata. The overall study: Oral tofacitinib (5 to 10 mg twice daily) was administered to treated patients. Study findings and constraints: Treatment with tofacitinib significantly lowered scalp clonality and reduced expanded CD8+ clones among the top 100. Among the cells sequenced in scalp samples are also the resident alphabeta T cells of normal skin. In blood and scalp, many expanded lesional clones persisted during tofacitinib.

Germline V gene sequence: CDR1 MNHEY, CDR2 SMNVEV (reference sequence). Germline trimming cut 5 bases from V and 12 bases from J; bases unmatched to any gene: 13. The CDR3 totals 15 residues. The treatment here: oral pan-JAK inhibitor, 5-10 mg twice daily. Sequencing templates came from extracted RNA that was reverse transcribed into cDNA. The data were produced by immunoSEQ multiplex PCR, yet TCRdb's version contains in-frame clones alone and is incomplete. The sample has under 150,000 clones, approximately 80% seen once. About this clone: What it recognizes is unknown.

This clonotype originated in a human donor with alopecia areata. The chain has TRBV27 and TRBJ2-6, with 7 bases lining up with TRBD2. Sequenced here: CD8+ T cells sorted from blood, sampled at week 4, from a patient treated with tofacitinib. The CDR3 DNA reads TGTGCCAGCAGTCCCACCGGGGGAGGGTTGGGCGTCCTGACTTTC. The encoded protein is CASSPTGGGLGVLTF.